This TCR beta chain was identified during a study of blood T cell repertoires in COVID-19. Overall study context: The study drew acute and convalescent COVID-19 samples from the United States, Italy and Spain.

Participants came from fewer than 25 US areas, aged about 18 to 100 years. Trimming stripped 0 bases from V and 0 bases from J, with 14 bases between. Looked up from germline, CDR1 is MGHRA and CDR2 is YSYEKL. This CDR3 region has 18 residues. Profiling relied on immunoSEQ multiplex PCR, and the TCRdb table lists in-frame clones only, not all of them. The sample includes fewer than 350,000 clones, around 91% of them seen just once. Sequenced sample: PBMCs or T cells enriched from blood (not recorded which). The receptor was derived from a woman aged 40 to 50 who had recovered from COVID-19. J is TRBJ2-2 and V is TRBV4-1; D might be TRBD2 (5 bases). Here the CDR3 reads CASSQEVPDSANTGELFF. CDR3 coding DNA: TGCGCCAGCAGCCAAGAGGTACCCGATAGCGCGAACACCGGGGAGCTGTTTTTT.